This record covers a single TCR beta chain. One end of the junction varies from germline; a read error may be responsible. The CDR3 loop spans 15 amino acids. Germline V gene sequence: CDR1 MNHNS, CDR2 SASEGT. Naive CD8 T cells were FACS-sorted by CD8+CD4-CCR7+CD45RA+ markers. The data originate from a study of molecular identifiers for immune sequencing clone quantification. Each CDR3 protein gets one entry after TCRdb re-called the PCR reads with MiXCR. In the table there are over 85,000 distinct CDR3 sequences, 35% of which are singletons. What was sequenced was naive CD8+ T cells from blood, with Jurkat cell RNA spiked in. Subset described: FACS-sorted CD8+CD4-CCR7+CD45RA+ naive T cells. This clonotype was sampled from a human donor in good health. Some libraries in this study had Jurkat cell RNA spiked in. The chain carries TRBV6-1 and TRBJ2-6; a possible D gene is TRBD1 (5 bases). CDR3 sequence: CASSEGATGANDQTF. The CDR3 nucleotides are TGTGCCAGCAGTGAAGGGGCCACTGGGGCCAACGACCAGACATTC.